This T cell receptor (beta chain) was sequenced in a study of glioma-infiltrating T cells. Whole-study results and caveats: Tissue-blood divergence was below expectation in non-neoplastic patients, above in gliomas.

Germline lookup yields CDR1 DFQATT and CDR2 SNEGSKA (reference sequence). V was pared by 5 bases and J by 3 bases, with 15 bases of the junction left unmatched. The CDR3 totals 16 residues. This clonotype appeared a few times. The antigen remains unidentified. Amplification of TCR alpha and beta CDR3 regions from RNA used iRepertoire nested multiplex PCR. TCRdb re-called the multiplex PCR reads through MiXCR, storing one row per CDR3 protein. The data hold under 150,000 distinct CDR3 sequences, with about 39% observed a single time. The specimen was glioma tissue, nonneoplastic brain tissue, or PBMCs (not recorded which). The genes are TRBV20-1 and TRBJ2-7; 8 bases map to TRBD2. This sequence was found in a human donor with low-grade glioma or glioblastoma, undergoing nonglioma brain surgery, or in good health (not recorded which). The CDR3 spells CSALGGGAGDFYEQYF. In DNA form, the CDR3 reads TGCAGTGCTTTGGGGGGGGGAGCGGGGGACTTCTACGAGCAGTACTTC.